This T cell receptor beta chain was obtained from a study of T cells after posttransplantation cyclophosphamide. As to this clone: The target antigen is unknown.

Generated by immunoSEQ multiplex PCR, the TCRdb table keeps only in-frame clones and is missing some. The sample holds about 20,000 clones, roughly 90% seen once. CDR3 length: 15 amino acids. Trimming left V 4 bases short and J 0 bases short, with 11 bases between. CDR1 and CDR2 (germline): SGHRS, YFSETQ. Study-level results: TRB overlap between skin or GI tissue T cells and blood was limited. After PTCy, TRB diversity resembled that of CNI/methotrexate controls.

Methotrexate plus calcineurin inhibitor accompanied controls' myeloablative marrow transplants; sampling was 1 year later. Material: PBMCs, obtained after an allogeneic stem cell transplant with a calcineurin inhibitor and methotrexate. The clonotype comes from a female patient between 50 and 60 years old who received an allogeneic stem cell transplant from an unrelated donor, was CMV-positive, and had chronic GVHD only. The graft donor may have given rise to some T cells. V usage is TRBV5-1 and J usage is TRBJ2-1; possibly TRBD2 for D (6 bases). In nucleotides, the CDR3 is TGCGCCAGCAGCATAGCGGAGAGCTCCTACAATGAGCAGTTCTTC. Its translation: CASSIAESSYNEQFF.